The rows below give T cell receptor beta chains drawn from one sample of a study of blood T cell repertoires in COVID-19. Data came from immunoSEQ multiplex PCR; TCRdb stores just in-frame clones and leaves some out. Of under 300,000 clones listed, 84% are singletons. Sequencing used peripheral blood. These receptors originate from a woman aged 40 to 50 who had recovered from COVID-19. Both conserved end residues are part of each CDR3. A D gene is named only where the DNA matches it firmly. The listing skips clone size in some rows; elsewhere it reads once, few, many or a size class.

TGTGCCAGCAGTGCCAGAGTCGCTAGCGGGGGGTACAATGAGCAGTTCTTC	CASSARVASGGYNEQFF	TRBD2	NA	TRBJ2-1	TRBV6-1
TGTGCCAGCAGCGCCAGACTCATGGGCACTGAAGCTTTCTTT	CASSARLMGTEAFF	NA	NA	TRBJ1-1	TRBV6-5
TGTGCCAGCAGCTTAGCAGGGGACGGATACAATGAGCAGTTCTTC	CASSLAGDGYNEQFF	NA	NA	TRBJ2-1	TRBV11-2
TGTGCCAGCAGTGGAAGGGAGGGGGAAAAACTGTTTTTT	CASSGREGEKLFF	NA	NA	TRBJ1-4	TRBV6-4
TGCGCCAGCAGCCAAGATCTGATAGACTATGGCTACACCTTC	CASSQDLIDYGYTF	NA	NA	TRBJ1-2	TRBV4-3
TGTGCCAGCAGTTACCCGACAGGGGGTGGTACTGAAGCTTTCTTT	CASSYPTGGGTEAFF	TRBD1	NA	TRBJ1-1	TRBV6-6
TGCGCCAGCAGCCCCTCAGGCGACCTGAACTATGGCTACACCTTC	CASSPSGDLNYGYTF	NA	NA	TRBJ1-2	TRBV5-1
TGTGCCAGCAAAGGGACAGCCACGCCGGGAACTGAAGCTTTCTTT	CASKGTATPGTEAFF	TRBD1	NA	TRBJ1-1	TRBV6-5
TGTGCCAGCAGTGGCCTCGGGACAGGGGAATCCTACGAGCAGTACTTC	CASSGLGTGESYEQYF	TRBD1	NA	TRBJ2-7	TRBV27
TGTGCCAGCAGTGGAGGAGTCAGTCAGCCCCAGCATTTT	CASSGGVSQPQHF	NA	few	TRBJ1-5	TRBV28
TGTGCCAGCAGCGTAGATCCAGAAGAGACCCAGTACTTC	CASSVDPEETQYF	NA	NA	TRBJ2-5	TRBV9
TGTGCCAGCAGTGGTGGGCTCTACGAGCAGTACTTC	CASSGGLYEQYF	NA	once	TRBJ2-7	TRBV28
TGTGCCACCAGTGACCACCGGGACACGGCCTACAATGAGCAGTTCTTC	CATSDHRDTAYNEQFF	NA	NA	TRBJ2-1	TRBV24-1
TGTGCCAGCAGACGAACAGCGGACTATGGCTACACCTTC	CASRRTADYGYTF	NA	NA	TRBJ1-2	TRBV6-5
TGTGCCAGCGCGAACGAGTACGAGCAGTACTTC	CASANEYEQYF	NA	NA	TRBJ2-7	TRBV2
TGCGCCAGCAGCTTGGTAGCAGATACGCAGTATTTT	CASSLVADTQYF	NA	NA	TRBJ2-3	TRBV5-1
TGTGCCAGCAGGATCTCCGGGGACAGGTTTTTAATGGAGACCCAGTACTTC	CASRISGDRFLMETQYF	NA	few	TRBJ2-5	TRBV21-1
TGCGCCAGCAAGGACAGAGGGGACACAGATACGCAGTATTTT	CASKDRGDTDTQYF	NA	once	TRBJ2-3	TRBV5-1
TGCGCCAGCAGTCCCGGACAGGGATTTGTAGAGACCCAGTACTTC	CASSPGQGFVETQYF	TRBD1	NA	TRBJ2-5	TRBV5-1
TGTGCCAGCAGAGGGGCAGGGGTCTATGGCTACACCTTC	CASRGAGVYGYTF	NA	NA	TRBJ1-2	TRBV6-5
TGTGCCAGTAGTATCTCGGGGGGACAACTAGGCAATGAGCAGTTCTTC	CASSISGGQLGNEQFF	NA	NA	TRBJ2-1	TRBV19
TGTGCCAGCAGTGAAGCGGGCCATTCGGAGACCCAGTACTTC	CASSEAGHSETQYF	NA	NA	TRBJ2-5	TRBV2
TGTGCCAGCAGTTACAGCGGTCCTTCCTACGAGCAGTACTTC	CASSYSGPSYEQYF	NA	NA	TRBJ2-7	TRBV6-2/TRBV6-3
TGTGCCAGTAGTATCGCGGGACAGGGGAGGACCGAGCAGTACTTC	CASSIAGQGRTEQYF	TRBD1	NA	TRBJ2-7	TRBV19
TGTGCCAGCTCACCCGGGACTAGCGGGGGGAAGTACAATGAGCAGTTCTTC	CASSPGTSGGKYNEQFF	TRBD2	few	TRBJ2-1	TRBV18
TGTGCCAGCAGCTCGGGACAGGGGACCGATCAGCCCCAGCATTTT	CASSSGQGTDQPQHF	TRBD1	NA	TRBJ1-5	TRBV7-8
TGTGCCAGCAGCCCAGATTTGACAGGGGGCTTCGAGCAGTACTTC	CASSPDLTGGFEQYF	TRBD1	NA	TRBJ2-7	TRBV5-4
TGTGCCAGCAGTTTATCGGCTTTGGAGGGCTACACCTTC	CASSLSALEGYTF	NA	NA	TRBJ1-2	TRBV12-3/TRBV12-4
TGTGCCAGCAGCTTAGCGGCGGAGGTTGAGAATGGCTACACCTTC	CASSLAAEVENGYTF	NA	once	TRBJ1-2	TRBV7-2
TGCGCCAGCAGCCAAGATCTAGGACAAAACACAGATACGCAGTATTTT	CASSQDLGQNTDTQYF	NA	NA	TRBJ2-3	TRBV4-3
TGCGCCAGCAGTCTAACCGTAGCGGGAGCTTACACCGGGGAGCTGTTTTTT	CASSLTVAGAYTGELFF	TRBD2	NA	TRBJ2-2	TRBV5-1
TGTGCCAGCAGCGTAGATCTACAGCGGGGGCTGGCTTTCTTT	CASSVDLQRGLAFF	NA	NA	TRBJ1-1	TRBV9
TGTGCCAGCGGATCCGGGACTTACACATTACCCCTCCACTTT	CASGSGTYTLPLHF	NA	NA	TRBJ1-6	TRBV2
TGTGCCAGTAGCAGACAGATATCCGCGTTCTCCTACGAGCAGTACTTC	CASSRQISAFSYEQYF	NA	once	TRBJ2-7	TRBV19
TGTGCCAGCAGTGCAGAAGGGAGTAGCACAGATACGCAGTATTTT	CASSAEGSSTDTQYF	NA	NA	TRBJ2-3	TRBV2
TGCGCCAGCGGCGGCGGGAATCAAGAGACCCAGTACTTC	CASGGGNQETQYF	NA	NA	TRBJ2-5	TRBV5-1
TGTGCCAGCAGCTTTCTCAGGGAGGCTGCCGGGGAGCTGTTTTTT	CASSFLREAAGELFF	NA	NA	TRBJ2-2	TRBV7-2
TGTGCCAGCAGCCCCTATCAGCTGGGTAGCCCAGATACGCAGTATTTT	CASSPYQLGSPDTQYF	NA	NA	TRBJ2-3	TRBV4-2
TGTGCCAGCAGTCTTCCGGGTGCCACGGATACGCAGTATTTT	CASSLPGATDTQYF	NA	NA	TRBJ2-3	TRBV6-5
TGTGCCAGCAGCGACGCGCCCGGGACAGGGGGCGCGACGGGCGGGGAGCTGTTTTTT	CASSDAPGTGGATGGELFF	TRBD1	NA	TRBJ2-2	TRBV9
TGTGCCAGCAGCGCCAAAGGGGGGTCGGGGGGAGAGACCCAGTACTTC	CASSAKGGSGGETQYF	NA	NA	TRBJ2-5	TRBV3-1/TRBV3-2
TGCGCCAGCAGCCAAGGCTGGGGGCAAGATGAGCAGTTCTTC	CASSQGWGQDEQFF	NA	NA	TRBJ2-1	TRBV4-3
TGTGCCTGGAGTGTGACGGGACAGGGATTCTATGGCTACACCTTC	CAWSVTGQGFYGYTF	TRBD1	NA	TRBJ1-2	TRBV30
TGCGCCAGCAGCCCGAACCCAGGGGGGAGCACTGAAGCTTTCTTT	CASSPNPGGSTEAFF	TRBD1	NA	TRBJ1-1	TRBV5-1
TGCAGCGTCACCGGGACAGGATTCTACAATGAGCAGTTCTTC	CSVTGTGFYNEQFF	TRBD1	NA	TRBJ2-1	TRBV29-1
TGCGCCAGCATAGGGACAGGGTCAGCCACCGGGGAGCTGTTTTTT	CASIGTGSATGELFF	TRBD1	few	TRBJ2-2	TRBV5-1
TGTGCCAGCAGCCTAGGACTGGGGAGCACTGAAGCTTTCTTT	CASSLGLGSTEAFF	NA	NA	TRBJ1-1	TRBV5-6
TGTGCCAGCAGCTTAGTCGGGGTAGCGGGGGCCCAAGAGACCCAGTACTTC	CASSLVGVAGAQETQYF	TRBD2	once	TRBJ2-5	TRBV7-2
TGTGCCAGCAGTTGGGGGCAGCTAGTCGATAATTCACCCCTCCACTTT	CASSWGQLVDNSPLHF	NA	NA	TRBJ1-6	TRBV28
TGTGCCAGCAGCAGAAAATCAGGGGGCTTGGATTCACCCCTCCACTTT	CASSRKSGGLDSPLHF	TRBD1	once	TRBJ1-6	TRBV5-5
TGCGCCAGCAGCCAGACAGGGATACCTGAAGCTTTCTTT	CASSQTGIPEAFF	TRBD1	NA	TRBJ1-1	TRBV5-1
TGTGCCAGCTCACCACCGGGGCTAGGGTCCACTGAAGCTTTCTTT	CASSPPGLGSTEAFF	NA	NA	TRBJ1-1	TRBV18
TGTGCCAGCTCCCCCCTAACTAATGAAAAACTGTTTTTT	CASSPLTNEKLFF	NA	once	TRBJ1-4	TRBV18
TGTGCCAGCTCACCAAATACAGGGACCGATGGCTACACCTTC	CASSPNTGTDGYTF	NA	NA	TRBJ1-2	TRBV18
TGTGCCAGTTACAGCCCCCCTAACTATGGCTACACCTTC	CASYSPPNYGYTF	NA	NA	TRBJ1-2	TRBV6-5
TGTGCCATCAGTGAGATGGACAGAAACACTGAAGCTTTCTTT	CAISEMDRNTEAFF	NA	NA	TRBJ1-1	TRBV10-3
TGTGCCAGCAGCTGGAGTTCGAGGGAAAAACTGTTTTTT	CASSWSSREKLFF	NA	once	TRBJ1-4	TRBV7-2
TGCGCCAGCAGCCAAGACACCGACGGGATTGACAATGAGCAGTTCTTC	CASSQDTDGIDNEQFF	NA	NA	TRBJ2-1	TRBV4-3
TGTGCCAGCTCACCATTGGAGGGGGGGCCCTCCTACAATGAGCAGTTCTTC	CASSPLEGGPSYNEQFF	NA	NA	TRBJ2-1	TRBV18
TGCAGCGCATCCGGGTTGTGGATAAGCACAGATACGCAGTATTTT	CSASGLWISTDTQYF	NA	NA	TRBJ2-3	TRBV29-1